This T cell receptor beta chain appears in the sequencing data of a study of T cell responses to AZD1222 COVID-19 vaccine. As to this clone: Its antigen is unknown.

Study results and caveats: Seropositivity was recorded at baseline in only a handful of AZD1222 recipients. The sample set comprised mostly white British donors with more females, and clonal diversity was possibly underestimated.

Here immunoSEQ multiplex PCR was the method, and the copy in TCRdb shows in-frame clones only, minus some. The data contain 160,000 or so clones, approximately 91% of them singletons. This CDR3 comprises 18 residues. CDR1 and CDR2 from the germline V gene are SGHRS and YFSETQ. The junction had 16 bases not matched to a gene; V was cut back by 0 bases and J by 6 bases. The input for sequencing was peripheral blood, taken on day 0 of AZD1222 vaccination. The TCR was taken from an adult in good health. The J gene is TRBJ1-2, the V gene TRBV5-1; 8 positions agree with TRBD1. The CDR3 protein is CASSLGGTGGSHRNGYTF. In DNA form, the CDR3 reads TGCGCCAGCAGCTTGGGGGGGACAGGTGGGTCCCACAGGAATGGCTACACCTTC.